Below, one T cell receptor (beta chain) is given with its context. No antigen is known for it. V was cut by 3 bases and J by 4 bases, with 13 bases left in between. Germline CDR1 and CDR2: SGHTA and FQGNSA. The CDR3 spans 15 residues. The sample comes from a study of T cell responses to AZD1222 COVID-19 vaccine. The study, taken as a whole, reports: Most donors were white British and more were female, and clonal diversity was possibly underestimated. Baseline seropositivity characterized only a handful of AZD1222 recipients. Recipients of two AZD1222 doses showed rising Spike-specific TCR breadth and depth.

Only in-frame clones appear in the TCRdb table, and some are missing; sequencing was by immunoSEQ multiplex PCR. This sample yields roughly 110,000 clones, of which around 92% are seen a single time; approximately 9.3% belongs to the top ten. Source: peripheral blood, taken 28 days after the second AZD1222 dose. The genes are TRBV7-2 and TRBJ1-5; the D is unclear. The clonotype was recovered from an adult who received the AZD1222 COVID-19 vaccine. The CDR3 DNA sequence: TGTGCCAGCAGCTTGAGGCGGGCCCTTAATCAGCCCCAGCATTTT. Protein sequence: CASSLRRALNQPQHF.